This T cell receptor (beta chain) came from a study of blood T cells in healthy people across ages. Using a J-beta primer mix together with a sample-barcoded 5' primer, a second PCR was run for roughly 6 to 12 cycles. Samples each returned at least 3 million CDR3-containing paired-end reads. TCRdb redid the calling of the 5' RACE reads with MiXCR, one entry per CDR3 protein. The data contain a few hundred thousand distinct CDR3 sequences, 45% to 60% of them seen just once; the ten biggest clones take up approximately 51%. The authors isolated at least 6 million PBMCs per sample. The CDR3 contains 11 residues. Trimming left V 0 bases short and J 9 bases short, with 5 bases between. Germline CDR1 reads DFQATT; CDR2 reads SNEGSKA (reference sequence).

J is TRBJ2-2 and V is TRBV20-1; D not certain. The TCR was taken from a man in his sixties in good health. The sequencing sample was made of blood. CDR3 sequence reads: CSARDLRELFF. For the CDR3, the DNA is TGCAGTGCTAGAGATCTCCGGGAGCTGTTTTTT.